This T cell receptor beta chain came from a study of cytomegalovirus exposure and HLA in healthy donors. The overall study: The Caucasian-associated ancestry cluster contained roughly four fifths of the approximately 390 genotyped donors. Study outcomes and limitations: Later, TCR association rates were found to vary by HLA locus, highest for DRB1 and lowest for HLA-C.

60 Vbeta and 13 Jbeta primers were used in PCR. This table comes from immunoSEQ multiplex PCR, and its TCRdb copy is limited to in-frame clones, with some not included. The sample lists over 150,000 clones, 60% to 85% occurring once. To note about this clone: Its antigen remains unknown.

The length of the CDR3 is 15 residues. Germline V gene data show CDR1 as SGHRS and CDR2 as YFSETQ. Trimming left V 4 bases short and J 0 bases short, with 14 bases between. The chain joins TRBV5-1 to TRBJ2-7; possible D gene TRBD2, 6 bases. Input material: PBMCs. The receptor was isolated from a girl aged 10 to 17 in good health and CMV-seropositive. The CDR3 protein is CASSQDYPSSYEQYF. The CDR3, as DNA: TGCGCCAGCAGCCAGGACTATCCGAGCTCCTACGAGCAGTACTTC.